This T cell receptor beta chain was sequenced in a study of Ad26.COV2.S vaccination and SARS-CoV-2 variants (dated by TCRdb to about 2021). For the study in its entirety: Vaccine-arm donors were drawn from COV1001, a multicentre, randomized, double-blind, placebo-controlled phase I-IIa trial of Ad26.COV2.S in healthy adults. The TCR-sequenced set comprised approximately 32 samples: about 19 Ad26.COV2.S vaccine recipients, 5 placebo recipients and 8 SARS-CoV-2 convalescent individuals. Trial participants were randomized into five groups of five, in which low-dose or high-dose Ad26.COV2.S was given once or twice, or placebo was given on both occasions. Ad26.COV2.S was administered intramuscularly at a dose of 5x10^10 or 1x10^11 viral particles, either as one shot or as two shots given 56 days apart. TCRbeta repertoire sequencing served as the tool for gauging how specific and how broad the SARS-CoV-2-reactive T cell receptors were following Ad26.COV2.S vaccination. Throughout the experiments and outcome assessment, investigators stayed blinded to trial group allocation.

Comment on this clone: The target of this receptor is not known. One base away there is no much larger clone; base qualities are not given.

The treatment or condition label here, explained by the study, means: around 19 received Ad26.COV2.S at low or high dose, single or two shots; about 5 received placebo; per-sample allocation not given. Repertoires of vaccine and placebo recipients were sequenced from samples taken on day 63 after the first injection. Between 29 July and 7 August 2020, Cohort 1b enrolled about two dozen adults aged 18-55 years at one site in Boston, USA. Ad26.COV2.S was a replication-incompetent adenovirus type 26 vector that expressed a prefusion-stabilized SARS-CoV-2 spike protein derived from the original Wuhan strain. The immunoSEQ Assay was the method used to sequence TCRbeta CDR3 regions. After extraction, genomic DNA underwent amplification by bias-controlled multiplex PCR, followed by high-throughput sequencing. The original methods were these. Collapsing and filtering of sequences were performed to quantify the absolute abundance of each unique TCRbeta CDR3 region. T cell fraction was estimated by normalizing TCRbeta template counts to usable DNA, with usable DNA measured through amplification of reference genes found in all nucleated cells. Repertoire TCRs were annotated as SARS-CoV-2-specific by exact matching of V gene, CDR3 amino acid sequence and J gene to a known reactive TCR set. The reference SARS-CoV-2 TCR set was obtained from MIRA and was filtered for enrichment in COVID-19-positive ImmuneCODE repertoires, whereby public or cross-reactive TCRs were removed. Using the MIRA antigens, annotated TCRs were further analysed by specific ORF or by position within an ORF. Depth was the summed frequency of annotated unique rearrangements, while breadth was defined as annotated unique rearrangements over total unique productive rearrangements. Two-sided Wilcoxon rank-sum tests were used to compare TCR breadth between groups. TCRdb limited this immuneACCESS table to in-frame rearrangements with V and J called. A share of clones is missing; checked studies link under half to unresolved V genes, and the rest is unexplained. V, J and clone size reflect that table, while D and trimming were determined from the DNA. For this sample the table gives around 300,000 clones, of which 88% were detected only once. Together, the top ten hold around 6.1% of the sample.

Points the paper makes about the study in general: The authors noted that the TCR breadth and depth analyses may have underestimated total T cell responses. The study lacked the statistical power to compare responses across vaccine doses or regimens. Compared with placebo recipients, Ad26.COV2.S recipients showed higher spike-specific TCR breadth (P = 0.0014). After vaccination, substantial breadth of spike-specific CD8+ and CD4+ T cell responses was reported. Vaccine and placebo recipients had similar non-spike TCR breadth, a finding consistent with the vaccine containing only spike.

This specimen was peripheral blood, taken in a trial of Ad26.COV2.S vaccine versus placebo. The sequence came from a person between 18 and 59 years old who received the Ad26.COV2.S COVID-19 vaccine or a placebo.

The base sequence is TGTGCCAGCAGCGTTGCTCGGGGCAGAAGCACAGATACGCAGTATTTT. Translation gives CASSVARGRSTDTQYF. The sequence joins TRBV9 to TRBJ2-3, with the D gene possibly TRBD1 or TRBD2, each one fitting 5 bases. Including cysteine and phenylalanine, the CDR3 has 16 amino acids. The read is trimmed to its CDR3 DNA, 48 bases read in frame from base 1. Trimming at the junction amounts to 2 bases on V and 0 bases on J, and the germline ends lie 13 bases apart. CDR1 SGDLS and CDR2 YYNGEE are derived from the germline V gene.